This TCR beta chain was found in a study of blood T cell repertoires in COVID-19. Background on the study: COVID-19 samples, acute and convalescent, were from the United States, Italy and Spain.

Repertoires were generated with immunoSEQ multiplex PCR, while TCRdb's copy carries only in-frame clones and drops some. The repertoire includes about 200,000 clones, about 82% of them detected once, and around 5.7% sits in the top ten. This clone occurred once. Germline V gene data show CDR1 as LGHNA and CDR2 as YSLEER. With 0 bases removed from V and 2 bases from J, the gap between germline ends came to 11 bases. The CDR3 has 15 amino acids. The clonotype comes from a man aged 35 to 55 with acute COVID-19. The sequencing input was PBMCs or T cells enriched from blood (not recorded which). This chain joins TRBV4-3 and TRBJ2-7; no firm D call. The chain's CDR3 is CASSQERASPYEQYF. The CDR3 DNA reads TGCGCCAGCAGCCAAGAGCGAGCAAGCCCCTACGAGCAGTACTTC.